Listed below are T cell receptor beta chains from one sample, sequenced in a study of Ad26.COV2.S vaccination and SARS-CoV-2 variants. Produced via immunoSEQ multiplex PCR; TCRdb's table is partial and in-frame only. The repertoire holds hundreds of thousands of clones, with roughly 90% as singletons. This specimen was peripheral blood, taken in a trial of Ad26.COV2.S vaccine versus placebo. The origin of the receptors is a person aged 18-60 years who received the Ad26.COV2.S COVID-19 vaccine or a placebo. Both conserved end residues are trimmed from each CDR3. The order of the fields is V gene, J gene, CDR3 protein.

>TRBV6-5|TRBJ2-2
ASSFGQGLNTGELF
>TRBV5-1|TRBJ2-3
ASSPGGGGPDTQY
>TRBV6-7|TRBJ2-1
ASSPTRVSSYNEQF
>TRBV5-1|TRBJ2-1
ASTTGEWYNEQF
>TRBV27|TRBJ1-1
ASSIRGGENTEAF
>TRBV9|TRBJ2-7
ASSVGASGYEQY
>TRBV7-9|TRBJ1-1
ASRPMANTEAF
>TRBV10-3|TRBJ2-7
AISPNQLAGVYEQY
>TRBV19|TRBJ2-5
ASSTLGRETQY
>TRBV5-8|TRBJ2-1
ASSEREGRNEQF
>TRBV3-1/TRBV3-2|TRBJ2-7
ASSQGSVKNYEQY
>TRBV19|TRBJ1-4
ASSIQGNEKLF
>TRBV7-2|TRBJ2-1
ASSSLREGRNEQF
>TRBV7-8|TRBJ1-2
ASSLGFDYGYT
>TRBV19|TRBJ2-2
ASQRGSGYTGELF
>TRBV6-6|TRBJ2-3
ASTLPHSGAGDTQY
>TRBV9|TRBJ2-3
ASSVGAGGGDTQY
>TRBV25-1|TRBJ2-5
ASGASGTVRETQY
>TRBV30|TRBJ1-5
AWSGGQGFSQPQH
>TRBV27|TRBJ2-1
ASSLSGDYNEQF
>TRBV19|TRBJ1-2
ASSIDPRGSGGYT
>TRBV4-2|TRBJ2-3
ASSRGGDTQY
>TRBV5-1|TRBJ2-1
ASSSGSRSYNEQF
>TRBV10-3|TRBJ2-1
AIMGMTGANNEQF
>TRBV5-5|TRBJ2-7
ASSLAGSSYEQY
>TRBV5-1|TRBJ1-2
ASSTGQGSYT
>TRBV9|TRBJ2-7
ASSPTGYEQY
>TRBV6-5|TRBJ1-2
ATLGDTERGYT
>TRBV2|TRBJ2-3
ASVFPTSGGATDTQY
>TRBV9|TRBJ1-2
ASSPSLGAQEGYT
>TRBV11-2|TRBJ1-2
ASSLDARQGNYGYT
>TRBV7-2|TRBJ2-7
ASSNLYEQY
>TRBV11-2|TRBJ2-3
ASSFGPGGDTDTQY
>TRBV30|TRBJ2-7
AWSRNSYEQY
>TRBV5-6|TRBJ2-7
ASSFYSGASYEQY
>TRBV3-1/TRBV3-2|TRBJ2-5
ASSSGLAGGLQY